Presented here are 29 T cell receptor beta chains from one specimen sequenced in a study of OX40 agonist ivuxolimab in advanced cancers. Data came from immunoSEQ multiplex PCR; TCRdb stores just in-frame clones and leaves some out. This table has over 25,000 clones, around 80% appearing once. Specimen: CD4+ or CD8+ T cells sorted from blood, collected in a trial of the OX40 agonist ivuxolimab. Receptors were obtained from an adult with an advanced solid tumor such as melanoma, head and neck, liver or kidney cancer.

The genes are TRBV30 and TRBJ1-2; 7 nucleotides match TRBD1. After removal of 2 bases from V and 6 bases from J, the junction contained 3 bases not matched to a gene. Looked up from germline, CDR1 is GTSNPN and CDR2 is SVGIG (reference sequence). The CDR3 is 12 amino acids. The CDR3 DNA follows: TGTGCCTGGAGTTTACAGGGGAATGGCTACACCTTC. Its protein product is CAWSLQGNGYTF.

This clone has a handful of counts. V gene TRBV28 combines with J gene TRBJ2-1; 8 nucleotides agree with TRBD2. The V gene's germline CDR1 is MDHEN and CDR2 SYDVKM. This CDR3 comprises 17 residues. V lost 5 bases and J lost 5; bases outside the gene matches: 14. CDR3 in amino acids: CASSPSAGRGVDNEQFF. The CDR3 DNA is TGTGCCAGCAGTCCGTCCGCTGGGCGGGGGGTCGACAATGAGCAGTTCTTC.

This chain uses TRBV5-6 with TRBJ1-2; no firm D call. Germline CDR1 and CDR2: SGHDT and YYEEEE. The CDR3 sequence is 13 residues long. V lost 7 bases and J lost 0, with 10 bases in between. In nucleotides, the CDR3 is TGTGCCAGCCAGGAAAGCCCTAACTATGGCTACACCTTC. Translated, it gives CASQESPNYGYTF.

The rearrangement uses TRBV29-1 and TRBJ2-5, with 10 bases lining up with TRBD1. The CDR3 has 15 amino acids. The germline CDR1 and CDR2 sequences are SQVTM and ANQGSEA. J was trimmed by 3 bases and V by 3 bases; bases with no gene match: 7. The CDR3 sequence is CSVDLGQGEKETQYF. CDR3 nucleotides: TGCAGCGTTGATCTTGGACAGGGGGAGAAAGAGACCCAGTACTTC. The whole variable domain, remainder taken from reference TRBV29-1 and TRBJ2-5, is SAVISQKPSRDICQRGTSLTIQCQVDSQVTMMFWYRQQPGQSLTLIATANQGSEATYESGFVIDKFPISRPNLTFSTLTVSNMSPEDSSIYLCSVDLGQGEKETQYFGPGTRLLVL.

V usage is TRBV6-5 and J usage is TRBJ1-5; TRBD1 is a possible D gene (5 bases). Deletions cut 5 bases from V and 4 bases from J, with 15 bases between. This CDR3 has 15 amino acids. CDR1 is MNHEY, CDR2 SVGAGI, per germline. The CDR3 DNA sequence: TGTGCCAGCAGTCGCTCCGACAGCCCGAATCAGCCCCAGCATTTT. This sequence encodes CASSRSDSPNQPQHF.

The chain carries TRBV28 and TRBJ2-1, with 9 bases that match TRBD2. Germline-derived CDR1 and CDR2 are MDHEN and SYDVKM. After removal of 7 bases from V and 9 bases from J, the junction contained 10 bases not matched to a gene. The CDR3 length is 14 residues. The CDR3 DNA follows: TGTGCCAGCAAGGGCGGGGGGGTATCTGGTGAGCAGTTCTTC. Translating it yields CASKGGGVSGEQFF.

As to this clone: One end of the junction is discordant with germline, which a read error may explain. This sequence joins TRBV7-9 and TRBJ2-7, with 11 bases that match TRBD2. The germline V gene encodes CDR1 SEHNR and CDR2 FQNEAQ (reference sequence). The CDR3 has 15 residues. CDR3 in amino acids: CASSLAGGPGYEQYF. The CDR3 coding sequence is TGTGCCAGCAGTTTAGCGGGGGGGCCGGGTTACGAGCAGTACTTC.

The gene calls are TRBV5-1 and TRBJ1-4; TRBD1 agrees at 9 bases. CDR1 and CDR2 (germline): SGHRS, YFSETQ. After removal of 0 bases from V and 2 bases from J, the junction contained 2 bases not matched to a gene. The CDR3 sequence is 16 residues long. The CDR3 DNA sequence: TGCGCCAGCAGCTTGGGACAGGGGGTCACTAATGAAAAACTGTTTTTT. Amino acids: CASSLGQGVTNEKLFF.

J is TRBJ1-5 and V is TRBV19; 8 positions match TRBD1. CDR1 is LNHDA, CDR2 SQIVND, per germline (reference sequence). V was pared by 8 bases and J by 5 bases, with 5 bases of the junction left unmatched. This CDR3 spans 13 amino acids. CDR3 amino acids: CASGGTGYQPQHF. DNA for the CDR3: TGTGCCAGTGGTGGGACAGGATATCAGCCCCAGCATTTT.

This chain links TRBV5-6 with TRBJ2-5, with 7 bases lining up with TRBD2. The CDR3 loop spans 16 amino acids. Trimming removed 1 base from V and 4 bases from J; junction bases left unmatched: 10. From germline, CDR1 is SGHDT and CDR2 YYEEEE. Here the CDR3 reads CASSLSTGGRGETQYF. The CDR3 nucleotides read TGTGCCAGCAGCTTGTCAACGGGGGGTCGTGGAGAGACCCAGTACTTC.

The chain combines TRBV19 with TRBJ2-3, with D tentatively TRBD1 or TRBD2 (6 bases each). The length of the CDR3 is 16 residues. V was cut by 6 bases and J by 0 bases, with 16 bases left in between. In germline, CDR1 is LNHDA, CDR2 SQIVND (reference sequence). The CDR3: CASRGARRGSTDTQYF. The CDR3 DNA is TGTGCCAGTAGGGGGGCGAGGCGGGGTAGCACAGATACGCAGTATTTT.

The V gene is TRBV6-5, the J gene TRBJ1-5; D uncertain. Trimming removed 2 bases at V and 7 bases at J, with 12 bases between. This CDR3 spans 14 amino acids. Germline assignment: CDR1 MNHEY and CDR2 SVGAGI. This chain's CDR3 is CASSYHLLEQPQHF. CDR3 nucleotide sequence: TGTGCCAGCAGTTACCACCTACTGGAACAGCCCCAGCATTTT.

Judged by abundance, this clone is medium-sized. The V and J genes are TRBV5-1 and TRBJ1-4; 9 bases map to TRBD1. The CDR3 has 14 amino acids. Germline V gene data show CDR1 as SGHRS and CDR2 as YFSETQ. Trimming took 4 bases from V and 8 from J; bases not matched to a gene: 6. CDR3 amino acids: CASSKTGGREKLFF. CDR3 bases: TGCGCCAGCAGCAAAACAGGGGGCAGGGAAAAACTGTTTTTT.

This chain links TRBV15 with TRBJ2-1; D perhaps matches TRBD1 (5 bases). This CDR3 contains 13 residues. V was clipped by 1 base and J by 6 bases, with 7 bases between them. Germline values: CDR1 LNHNV, CDR2 YYDKDF (reference sequence). In DNA form, the CDR3 reads TGTGCCACCAGCAGAGGACAGTTCAATGAGCAGTTCTTC. Translation: CATSRGQFNEQFF.

The V and J genes are TRBV5-4 and TRBJ1-1; no reliable D call. In germline, CDR1 is SGHNT, CDR2 YYREEE (reference sequence). The CDR3 spans 13 residues. Trimming pared 3 bases from V and 0 bases from J, leaving 6 bases between. Written as DNA, the CDR3 is TGTGCCAGCAGCTCTTGGATGAACACTGAAGCTTTCTTT. Protein product: CASSSWMNTEAFF.

In regard to this clone: This same CDR3 is encoded by further DNA sequences in the sample. The chain joins TRBV11-2 to TRBJ1-5; D gene ambiguous. Looked up from germline, CDR1 is SGHAT and CDR2 is FQNNGV. Between the trimmed V and J ends, which lost 1 base and 2 bases, there was a span of 9 bases. The CDR3 contains 15 residues. Here the CDR3 DNA reads TGTGCCAGCAGCTTAGGGGAGGGAGGCAATCAGCCCCAGCATTTT. Residues: CASSLGEGGNQPQHF.

The J gene is TRBJ2-3, the V gene TRBV5-1, with 8 bases matching TRBD2. This CDR3 is built from 14 residues. J gave up 4 bases and V 3 bases, and 4 bases lay outside the gene matches. The germline CDR1 and CDR2 sequences are SGHRS and YFSETQ. Here the CDR3 reads CASSSGLASDTQYF. CDR3 DNA sequence: TGCGCCAGCAGCTCCGGACTAGCTTCAGATACGCAGTATTTT. The complete variable domain, with remaining parts taken from reference TRBV5-1 and TRBJ2-3, reads KAGVTQTPRYLIKTRGQQVTLSCSPISGHRSVSWYQQTPGQGLQFLFEYFSETQRNKGNFPGRFSGRQFSNSRSEMNVSTLELGDSALYLCASSSGLASDTQYFGPGTRLTVL.

The J gene is TRBJ2-5, the V gene TRBV7-2; D is uncertain. The CDR3 spans 13 residues. Germline V gene lookup returns CDR1 SGHTA and CDR2 FQGNSA. Trimming took 1 base from V and 5 from J, leaving 8 bases between them. The CDR3 region is CASSLGTGETQYF. In nucleotides, the CDR3 is TGTGCCAGCAGCTTAGGTACCGGGGAGACCCAGTACTTC.

The J gene is TRBJ1-5, the V gene TRBV6-1; D is uncertain. Germline assignment: CDR1 MNHNS and CDR2 SASEGT. Trimming removed 8 bases at V and 7 bases at J, with 12 bases between. The CDR3 covers 12 residues. CDR3 sequence: CASGRVLQPQHF. CDR3 sequence (DNA): TGTGCCAGCGGGCGGGTGTTGCAGCCCCAGCATTTT.

This clone appeared a single time. The chain joins TRBV10-3 to TRBJ2-7; TRBD2 might be the D (7 bases). The CDR3 has 14 residues. Germline V gives CDR1 ENHRY, CDR2 SYGVKD. V dropped 2 bases and J dropped 5 bases, with 13 bases sitting between them. The CDR3 coding sequence is TGTGCCATCAGTGAGCAGGGGAGGGACGACGAGCAGTACTTC. Amino acids: CAISEQGRDDEQYF.

The chain recombines TRBV7-9 with TRBJ2-6; D may be TRBD2 (7 bases). Trimming took 5 bases from V and 9 from J, leaving 17 bases between them. This CDR3 region has 15 residues. In germline, CDR1 is SEHNR, CDR2 FQNEAQ (reference sequence). CDR3 protein: CASSIGQRGGNVLTF. For the CDR3, the DNA is TGTGCCAGCAGCATAGGACAGCGGGGCGGCAACGTCCTGACTTTC. Based on the CDR3 plus reference TRBV7-9 and TRBJ2-6, the full variable domain is DTGVSQNPRHKITKRGQNVTFRCDPISEHNRLYWYRQTLGQGPEFLTYFQNEAQLEKSRLLSDRFSAERPKGSFSTLEIQRTEQGDSAMYLCASSIGQRGGNVLTFGAGSRLTVL.

J is TRBJ2-7 and V is TRBV11-3; 7 bases are a match to TRBD1. The CDR3 is made up of 13 amino acids. J was trimmed by 6 bases and V by 5 bases; bases with no gene match: 7. Per germline, CDR1 SGHNT and CDR2 YENEEA. The CDR3 DNA reads as TGTGCCAGCAGCACGAGGACAGGCGGCGAGCAGTACTTC. This gives the protein CASSTRTGGEQYF.

The V gene is TRBV4-1, the J gene TRBJ1-2, with 9 bases lining up with TRBD1. Germline V gene data show CDR1 as MGHRA and CDR2 as YSYEKL. Trimming cost V 3 bases and J 4 bases; bases outside gene matches: 6. CDR3 length equals 15 residues. As DNA, the CDR3 is TGCGCCAGCAGCCAGAGCCCGGGACAGGGCTATGGCTACACCTTC. Protein product: CASSQSPGQGYGYTF.

The chain employs TRBV27 and TRBJ1-1; tentatively, D is TRBD1 (5 bases). This CDR3 region has 14 residues. Germline V gene sequence: CDR1 MNHEY, CDR2 SMNVEV (reference sequence). Trimming stripped 3 bases from V and 4 bases from J, with 12 bases between. In nucleotides, the CDR3 is TGTGCCAGCAGTTTTTCGGGGGGGATCACTGAAGCTTTCTTT. Translated: CASSFSGGITEAFF.

This clone was seen just once. J is TRBJ1-6 and V is TRBV7-9; D remains unclear. The V and J ends lost 5 bases and 3 bases respectively, with 14 bases between them. Germline V gives CDR1 SEHNR, CDR2 FQNEAQ (reference sequence). The CDR3 loop spans 16 amino acids. The CDR3 DNA follows: TGTGCCAGCAGCCGAAATGTTGGTATCTATAATTCACCCCTCCACTTT. This translates into CASSRNVGIYNSPLHF.

The chain uses TRBV6-6 and TRBJ1-2, with D perhaps TRBD1 (5 bases). The CDR3 runs 11 residues. CDR1 is MNHNY and CDR2 is SVGAGI in the germline V gene (reference sequence). V was cut by 4 bases and J by 5 bases, with 5 bases left in between. This CDR3 is CASSSGYGYTF. In nucleotides, the CDR3 is TGTGCCAGCAGTTCAGGGTATGGCTACACCTTC.

The chain uses TRBV5-6 and TRBJ2-3; 7 positions match TRBD1. Germline assignment: CDR1 SGHDT and CDR2 YYEEEE. The ends lost 4 bases at V and 7 bases at J; junction bases unmatched: 9. The length of the CDR3 is 14 residues. The DNA of the CDR3 is TGTGCCAGCAGCGGGATGACAGGGTACCATACGCAGTATTTT. Translated, it gives CASSGMTGYHTQYF.

This clone showed up just once. V is TRBV5-4 and J is TRBJ1-6; 10 bases fit TRBD1. The V and J ends lost 5 bases and 1 base, in that order; junction bases with no gene match: 6. Germline V gene lookup returns CDR1 SGHNT and CDR2 YYREEE (reference sequence). This CDR3 is 17 amino acids long. The CDR3 nucleotides read TGTGCCAGCAGTCCCGGGACAGGGGTTTCCTATAATTCACCCCTCCACTTT. This encodes CASSPGTGVSYNSPLHF.

This clone was counted a single time. V and J are TRBV6-1 and TRBJ1-6; D gene ambiguous. Trimming pared 1 base from V and 0 bases from J, leaving 4 bases between. Germline CDR1 and CDR2: MNHNS and SASEGT. The CDR3 has 15 amino acids. The CDR3 nucleotides are TGTGCCAGCAGTGAAGGAAGCTCCTATAATTCACCCCTCCACTTT. It translates to CASSEGSSYNSPLHF.